A single sample gave rise to the 14 T cell receptor beta chains below, sequenced in a study of identical twins. From the 5' RACE reads, TCRdb called clonotypes with MiXCR, one entry per CDR3 protein. The top ten clones hold over 0.25% of a sample with around 1.7 million distinct CDR3 sequences, about 30% of them seen once. Sequencing was performed on cord blood. These receptor sequences come from a newborn girl in good health.

The rearrangement links TRBV6-1 to TRBJ2-7; TRBD1 agrees at 7 bases. Germline CDR1 MNHNS, CDR2 SASEGT. V trimming: 8 bases; J trimming: 0 bases; junction bases outside the gene matches: 13. CDR3 length equals 16 residues. CDR3 sequence: CASVKGADRSSYEQYF. The CDR3 coding sequence is TGTGCCAGCGTGAAGGGTGCGGACAGGAGCTCCTACGAGCAGTACTTC.

This clonotype was recorded a few times. Germline and junction disagree at one end, which may indicate a read error. V usage is TRBV28 and J usage is TRBJ2-1; the match to TRBD1 covers 8 bases. This CDR3 has 12 residues. CDR1 and CDR2 from the germline V gene are MDHEN and SYDVKM. The CDR3, as DNA: TGCAAAATTACAGGGGGAATAAATGAGCAGTTCTTC. It codes for CKITGGINEQFF.

The chain combines TRBV5-1 with TRBJ2-3; weak D call: TRBD2 (5 bases). The V end was cut by 3 bases, the J end by 5 bases, with 10 bases between. CDR1 SGHRS and CDR2 YFSETQ come from the germline V gene. The CDR3 covers 13 residues. This chain's CDR3 is CASSYTSRDTQYF. CDR3 coding DNA: TGCGCCAGCAGCTATACTAGTCGAGATACGCAGTATTTT.

The V gene is TRBV5-6, the J gene TRBJ2-3; TRBD2 matches 8 bases. V was pared by 1 base and J by 3 bases, with 10 bases of the junction left unmatched. CDR1 and CDR2 from the germline V gene are SGHDT and YYEEEE. The CDR3 is made up of 17 amino acids. CDR3 residues: CASSLRRASGSTDTQYF. The CDR3 coding sequence is TGTGCCAGCAGCTTGAGGCGGGCTAGCGGGTCGACAGATACGCAGTATTTT.

The chain combines TRBV28 with TRBJ2-1; TRBD1 matches at 9 bases. Trimming at V came to 3 bases and at J to 5 bases, leaving 5 bases not matched to a gene. Germline V CDR1 and CDR2: MDHEN, SYDVKM. The CDR3 is made up of 15 amino acids. The CDR3 sequence is CASSFWDRADNEQFF. For the CDR3, the DNA is TGTGCCAGCAGTTTTTGGGACAGGGCAGACAATGAGCAGTTCTTC.

This clonotype has only a few counts. The rearrangement uses TRBV21-1 and TRBJ2-7. TRBV21-1 is termed a pseudogene. The CDR3 is 14 amino acids. CDR3 bases: TGTGCCAGCAGCAAATTAGCTAGCTCCTACGAGCAGTACTTC. It is translated as CASSKLASSYEQYF.

This clonotype showed up just a few times. J is TRBJ2-7 and V is TRBV27; possible D gene TRBD1, 5 bases. The CDR3 runs 17 residues. Germline CDR1 MNHEY, CDR2 SMNVEV (reference sequence). Trimming cost V 2 bases and J 0 bases, with 17 bases left between them. The CDR3 sequence is CASSLAGSLGPSYEQYF. The CDR3 nucleotides read TGTGCCAGCAGTTTAGCAGGGTCCTTAGGGCCCTCCTACGAGCAGTACTTC.

CDR3 in amino acids: CASSQMRGGLGDTQYF. The CDR3 bases are TGTGCCAGCAGCCAGATGCGGGGGGGCCTAGGCGATACGCAGTATTTT. The J gene is TRBJ2-3, the V gene TRBV3-1; 9 nucleotides align to TRBD2. The CDR3 extends over 16 amino acids. Trimming took 3 bases from V and 6 from J; bases not matched to a gene: 10. CDR1 and CDR2 (germline): LGHDT, YNNKEL (reference sequence).

The chain combines TRBV4-1 with TRBJ1-2; 12 bases align to TRBD1. The CDR3 is made up of 16 amino acids. V trimming: 2 bases; J trimming: 3 bases; junction bases outside the gene matches: 4. The germline gives CDR1 MGHRA, CDR2 YSYEKL. CDR3 residues: CASSQPGTGGYYGYTF. Here the CDR3 DNA reads TGCGCCAGCAGCCAACCGGGGACAGGGGGCTACTATGGCTACACCTTC.

This clonotype was found a few times. The rearrangement joins TRBV5-1 to TRBJ2-1, with 15 nucleotides matching TRBD2. The CDR3 covers 20 residues. Unmatched junction bases numbered 7, after V lost 0 bases and J lost 0 bases. Germline CDR1 SGHRS, CDR2 YFSETQ. The CDR3 nucleotides are TGCGCCAGCAGCTTGGCCGGGACTAGCGGGGGGCGAAGCTCCTACAATGAGCAGTTCTTC. Translated, it gives CASSLAGTSGGRSSYNEQFF.

Comments on this clonotype: This may be a read error, as it is one base from a much larger clone. The chain links TRBV4-2 to TRBJ2-1, with 11 bases lining up with TRBD2. The CDR3 totals 15 residues. J lost 8 bases, V lost 2 bases, and 5 bases had no gene match. Per the germline V gene, CDR1 is LGHNA and CDR2 is YNFKEQ. Written as DNA, the CDR3 is TGTGCCAGCAGCCAAAATAGCGGGAGGGCCGATGAGCAGTTCTTC. The encoded protein is CASSQNSGRADEQFF.

Only a few counts were recorded for this clonotype. The chain joins TRBV12-3 or TRBV12-4 to TRBJ1-1; 8 bases align to TRBD1. After removal of 3 bases from V and 5 bases from J, the junction contained 8 bases not matched to a gene. The CDR3 has 15 residues. CDR3 amino acids: CASSFSGGAGTEAFF. The CDR3 nucleotides are TGTGCCAGCAGTTTCTCAGGGGGCGCAGGTACTGAAGCTTTCTTT.

Many counts were recorded for this clonotype. The CDR3 nucleotides are TGTGCCAGCAGTTACGGACAGACTAGCACAGATACGCAGTATTTT. This encodes CASSYGQTSTDTQYF. The rearrangement links TRBV6-6 to TRBJ2-3, with D maybe TRBD1 (6 bases). The CDR3 sequence is 15 residues long. CDR1 and CDR2 (germline): MNHNY, SVGAGI (reference sequence). V shed 2 bases and J shed 0 bases, with 9 bases lying between them.

The sample holds many counts of this clonotype. The V gene is TRBV6-6, the J gene TRBJ2-5; TRBD1 might be the D (6 bases). Germline assignment: CDR1 MNHNY and CDR2 SVGAGI (reference sequence). The V gene lost 4 bases and the J gene lost 1 base, with 13 bases spanning the gap. The CDR3 spans 15 residues. The CDR3 DNA is TGTGCCAGCAGTTCGAGACAGGACCTCCAAGAGACCCAGTACTTC. It codes for CASSSRQDLQETQYF.